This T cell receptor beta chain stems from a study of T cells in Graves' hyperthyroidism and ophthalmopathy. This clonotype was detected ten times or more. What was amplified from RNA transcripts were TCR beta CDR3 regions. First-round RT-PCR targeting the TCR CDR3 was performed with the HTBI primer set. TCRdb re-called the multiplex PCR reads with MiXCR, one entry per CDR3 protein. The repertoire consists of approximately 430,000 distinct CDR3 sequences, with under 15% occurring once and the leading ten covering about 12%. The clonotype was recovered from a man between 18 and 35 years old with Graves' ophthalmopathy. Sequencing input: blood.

CDR3 DNA sequence: TGTGCCAGCAGTCCCAGGACAGGGGGCGGCGATGAGCAGTTCTTC. Residues: CASSPRTGGGDEQFF. The chain links TRBV12-3 or TRBV12-4 to TRBJ2-1; 11 bases are shared with TRBD1. The J segment lost 8 bases and the V segment lost 5 bases, leaving 8 bases of the junction unmatched. CDR3 size: 15 residues.